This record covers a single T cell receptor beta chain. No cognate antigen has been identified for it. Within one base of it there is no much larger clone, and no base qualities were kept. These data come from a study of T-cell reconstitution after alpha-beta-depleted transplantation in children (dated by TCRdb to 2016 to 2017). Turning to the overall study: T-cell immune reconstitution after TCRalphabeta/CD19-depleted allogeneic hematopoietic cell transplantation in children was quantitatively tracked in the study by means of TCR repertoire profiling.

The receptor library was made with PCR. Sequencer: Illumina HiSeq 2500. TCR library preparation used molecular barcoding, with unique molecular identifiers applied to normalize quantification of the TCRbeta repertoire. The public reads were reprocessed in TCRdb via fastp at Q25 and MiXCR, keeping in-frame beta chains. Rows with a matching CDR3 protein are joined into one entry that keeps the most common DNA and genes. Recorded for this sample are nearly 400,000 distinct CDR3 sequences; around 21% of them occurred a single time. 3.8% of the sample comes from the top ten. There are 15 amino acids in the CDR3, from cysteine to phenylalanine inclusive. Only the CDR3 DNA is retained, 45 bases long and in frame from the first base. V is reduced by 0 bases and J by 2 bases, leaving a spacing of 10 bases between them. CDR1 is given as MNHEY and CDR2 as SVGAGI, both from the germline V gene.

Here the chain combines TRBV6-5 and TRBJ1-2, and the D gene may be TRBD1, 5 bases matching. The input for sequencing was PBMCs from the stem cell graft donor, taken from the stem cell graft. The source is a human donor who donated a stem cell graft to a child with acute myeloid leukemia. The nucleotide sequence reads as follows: TGTGCCAGCAGTTACTCTGAGGGGACCAACTATGGCTACACCTTC. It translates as CASSYSEGTNYGYTF.